Following are 9 T cell receptor beta chains from one sample sequenced in a study of T cell changes during pregnancy in multiple sclerosis. Only in-frame clones appear in the TCRdb table, and some are missing; sequencing was by immunoSEQ multiplex PCR. The sample has around 30,000 clones, around 90% seen once. Sequencing used CD4+ T cells from peripheral blood mononuclear cells, obtained in the third trimester of pregnancy. These TCRs come from a female donor in good health, enrolled as a control in a pregnancy study.

The chain couples TRBV19 to TRBJ1-2; D gene ambiguous. With 5 bases removed from V and 8 bases from J, the gap between germline ends came to 15 bases. This CDR3 is built from 13 residues. Germline values: CDR1 LNHDA, CDR2 SQIVND (reference sequence). The CDR3 bases are TGTGCCAGTAGTTTCCCAGGAGGACGGGGCTACACCTTC. Translated: CASSFPGGRGYTF.

In its sample, this clone was seen once. V usage is TRBV25-1 and J usage is TRBJ1-6, with 7 positions matching TRBD1. The CDR3 totals 14 residues. Losses at the gene ends were 4 bases for V and 7 bases for J; bases not matched to a gene: 4. Germline values: CDR1 MGHDK, CDR2 SYGVNS. CDR3 amino acids: CASSAPGGNSPLHF. The CDR3 nucleotides are TGTGCCAGCAGTGCTCCAGGGGGAAATTCACCCCTCCACTTT.

The chain recombines TRBV5-1 with TRBJ2-5, with D perhaps TRBD2 (6 bases). Looked up from germline, CDR1 is SGHRS and CDR2 is YFSETQ. CDR3 length: 16 residues. V dropped 4 bases and J dropped 1 base, with 17 bases sitting between them. The CDR3 coding sequence is TGCGCCAGCAGCGATCAGGGAGGAGGGCCCCAAGAGACCCAGTACTTC. This encodes CASSDQGGGPQETQYF.

The rearrangement joins TRBV4-2 to TRBJ2-3; TRBD2 matches 9 bases. The CDR3 is 16 amino acids. Germline V gene data show CDR1 as LGHNA and CDR2 as YNFKEQ. After removal of 1 base from V and 1 base from J, the junction contained 3 bases not matched to a gene. CDR3 loop: CASSQGLAGGTDTQYF. CDR3 nucleotides: TGTGCCAGCAGCCAAGGCTTAGCGGGGGGCACAGATACGCAGTATTTT.

V is TRBV19 and J is TRBJ1-2; D might be TRBD1 (5 bases). Trimming removed 3 bases at V and 7 bases at J, with 12 bases between. From germline, CDR1 is LNHDA and CDR2 SQIVND (reference sequence). The CDR3 is 13 amino acids. The CDR3 coding sequence is TGTGCCAGTAGTATGGGGCGGTTTGGTGGCTACACCTTC. It translates to CASSMGRFGGYTF.

J is TRBJ2-1 and V is TRBV27; D perhaps matches TRBD2 (6 bases). V was pared by 6 bases and J by 2 bases, with 14 bases between. Germline V gene lookup returns CDR1 MNHEY and CDR2 SMNVEV (reference sequence). CDR3 length equals 15 residues. The CDR3 nucleotides read TGTGCCAGCAGCCCTGGGCTAGCGACCTACAATGAGCAGTTCTTC. Encoded protein: CASSPGLATYNEQFF.

The J gene is TRBJ1-5, the V gene TRBV27, with a possible D match to TRBD1 (6 bases). Per the germline V gene, CDR1 is MNHEY and CDR2 is SMNVEV (reference sequence). V dropped 3 bases and J dropped 2 bases, with 11 bases sitting between them. This CDR3 is built from 15 residues. CDR3 amino acids: CASSFSGVGNQPQHF. CDR3 DNA: TGTGCCAGCAGTTTTTCAGGGGTAGGCAATCAGCCCCAGCATTTT.

V and J are TRBV11-3 and TRBJ1-6; TRBD1 might be the D (6 bases). Germline V lookup: CDR1 SGHNT, CDR2 YENEEA. The CDR3 contains 15 residues. V lost 4 bases and J lost 7, with 14 bases in between. The CDR3 sequence: CASSSLSGGNSPLHF. CDR3 sequence (DNA): TGTGCCAGCAGCTCCCTGTCGGGGGGCAATTCACCCCTCCACTTT.

The chain uses TRBV14 and TRBJ1-1; TRBD1 might be the D (5 bases). Trimming removed 0 bases at V and 5 bases at J, with 13 bases between. This CDR3 contains 15 residues. Germline V lookup: CDR1 SGHDN, CDR2 FVKESK. This CDR3 reads CASSQDGRGGTEAFF. CDR3 DNA: TGTGCCAGCAGCCAAGATGGTAGGGGAGGAACTGAAGCTTTCTTT.